This T cell receptor beta chain comes out of a study of blood T cell repertoires in COVID-19. Authors' analysis steps: Counts of nucleated cells, estimated from reference gene primer amplification, were obtained. Sequenced by immunoSEQ multiplex PCR; TCRdb stores in-frame clones only, minus some. That table furnishes V, J and clone size, whereas the DNA furnished D and trimming. The sample consists of 340,000 or so clones, about nine tenths of them appearing once. Sequencing used peripheral blood. The clonotype was recovered from a man in his forties or fifties with active or convalescent COVID-19.

Here the CDR3 reads CASSYRLSTEAFF. The CDR3 region has the DNA TGTGCCAGCAGTTATCGGTTGAGTACTGAAGCTTTCTTT. V is TRBV28 and J is TRBJ1-1, with D unclear. CDR1 is MDHEN and CDR2 is SYDVKM in the germline V gene. The V gene lost 4 bases and the J gene lost 5 bases, with 11 bases spanning the gap. This CDR3 contains 13 residues. Based on the CDR3 plus reference TRBV28 and TRBJ1-1, the full variable domain is DVKVTQSSRYLVKRTGEKVFLECVQDMDHENMFWYRQDPGLGLRLIYFSYDVKMKEKGDIPEGYSVSREKKERFSLILESASTNQTSMYLCASSYRLSTEAFFGQGTRLTVV.